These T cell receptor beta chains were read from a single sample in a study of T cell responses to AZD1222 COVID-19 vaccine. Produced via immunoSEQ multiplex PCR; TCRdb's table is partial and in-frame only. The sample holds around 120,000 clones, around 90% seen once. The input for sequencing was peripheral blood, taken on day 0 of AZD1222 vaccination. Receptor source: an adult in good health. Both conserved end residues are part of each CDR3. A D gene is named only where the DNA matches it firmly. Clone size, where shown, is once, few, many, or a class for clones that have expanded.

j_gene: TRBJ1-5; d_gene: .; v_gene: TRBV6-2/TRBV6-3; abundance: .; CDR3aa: CASSYPPNQPQHF; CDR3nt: TGTGCCAGCAGTTACCCCCCCAATCAGCCCCAGCATTTT
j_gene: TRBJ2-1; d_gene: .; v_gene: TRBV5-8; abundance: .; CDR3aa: CASRHKWRHNEQFF; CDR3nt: TGTGCCAGCAGACACAAATGGAGACACAATGAGCAGTTCTTC
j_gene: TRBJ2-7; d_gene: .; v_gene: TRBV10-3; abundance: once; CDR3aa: CAITGAGEGYEQYF; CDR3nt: TGTGCCATCACAGGGGCAGGGGAGGGCTACGAGCAGTACTTC
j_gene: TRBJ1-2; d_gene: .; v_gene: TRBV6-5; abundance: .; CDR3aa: CASSTHGVPHTF; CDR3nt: TGTGCCAGCAGTACCCATGGGGTTCCCCACACCTTC
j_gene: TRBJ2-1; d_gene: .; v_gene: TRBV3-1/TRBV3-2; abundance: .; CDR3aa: CASGQTYSYNEQFF; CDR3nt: TGTGCCAGCGGACAAACTTACTCCTACAATGAGCAGTTCTTC
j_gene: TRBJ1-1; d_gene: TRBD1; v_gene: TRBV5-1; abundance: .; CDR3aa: CASSPGTGWGTEAFF; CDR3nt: TGCGCCAGCAGCCCTGGGACAGGGTGGGGCACTGAAGCTTTCTTT
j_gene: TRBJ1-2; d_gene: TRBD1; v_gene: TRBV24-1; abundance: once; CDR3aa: CATSENSGGHGYTF; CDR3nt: TGTGCCACCAGTGAAAATTCAGGGGGCCATGGCTACACCTTC
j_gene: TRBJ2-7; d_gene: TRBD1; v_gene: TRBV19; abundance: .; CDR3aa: CASRDRVVGEQYF; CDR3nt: TGTGCCAGTAGGGACAGGGTCGTGGGCGAGCAGTACTTC
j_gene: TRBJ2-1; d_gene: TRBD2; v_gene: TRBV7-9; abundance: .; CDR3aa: CASSLVRRGGYNEQFF; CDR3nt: TGTGCCAGCAGCTTAGTTCGGCGGGGGGGCTACAATGAGCAGTTCTTC
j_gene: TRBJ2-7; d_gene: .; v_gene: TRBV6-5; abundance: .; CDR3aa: CASRLVGKQYF; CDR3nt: TGTGCCAGCAGACTAGTGGGCAAGCAGTACTTC
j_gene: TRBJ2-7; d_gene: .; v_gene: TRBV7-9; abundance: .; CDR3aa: CASGVAVPVSEQYF; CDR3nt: TGTGCCAGCGGGGTAGCGGTCCCCGTGAGCGAGCAGTACTTC
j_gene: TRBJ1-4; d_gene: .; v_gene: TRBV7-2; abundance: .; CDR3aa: CASSLAGTNEKLFF; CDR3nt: TGTGCCAGCAGCTTAGCGGGAACTAATGAAAAACTGTTTTTT
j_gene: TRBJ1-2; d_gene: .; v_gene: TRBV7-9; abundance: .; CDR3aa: CASSLAQGDGYTF; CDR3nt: TGTGCCAGCAGCTTAGCGCAGGGAGATGGCTACACCTTC
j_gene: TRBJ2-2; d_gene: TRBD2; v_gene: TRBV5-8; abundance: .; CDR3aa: CASSFKGLATGELFF; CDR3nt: TGTGCCAGCAGCTTTAAGGGACTAGCGACCGGGGAGCTGTTTTTT
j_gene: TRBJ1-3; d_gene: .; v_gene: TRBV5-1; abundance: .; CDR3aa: CASSLGVLSGNTIYF; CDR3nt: TGCGCCAGCAGCTTGGGCGTTCTGTCTGGAAACACCATATATTTT
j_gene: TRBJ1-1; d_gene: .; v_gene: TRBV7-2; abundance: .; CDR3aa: CASSFQGSGNTEAFF; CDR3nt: TGTGCCAGCAGCTTCCAGGGGAGTGGGAACACTGAAGCTTTCTTT
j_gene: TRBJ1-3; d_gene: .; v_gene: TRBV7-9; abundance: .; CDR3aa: CASSLAIGDGNTIYF; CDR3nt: TGTGCCAGCAGCTTAGCGATCGGGGACGGAAACACCATATATTTT
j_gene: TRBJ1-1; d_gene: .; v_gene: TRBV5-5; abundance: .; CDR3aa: CASSTLQGLNTEAFF; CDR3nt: TGTGCCAGCAGCACCTTACAGGGACTGAACACTGAAGCTTTCTTT
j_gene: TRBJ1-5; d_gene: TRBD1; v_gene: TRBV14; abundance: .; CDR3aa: CASSQQECRDRSNQPQHF; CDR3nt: TGTGCCAGCAGCCAACAAGAGTGCAGGGACAGGAGCAATCAGCCCCAGCATTTT
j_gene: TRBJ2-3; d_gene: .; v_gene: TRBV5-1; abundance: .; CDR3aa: CASSSGTDTQYF; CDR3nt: TGCGCCAGCAGCTCGGGGACAGATACGCAGTATTTT
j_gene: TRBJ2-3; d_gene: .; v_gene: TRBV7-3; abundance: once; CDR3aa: CASSPYQGSNTQYF; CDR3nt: TGTGCCAGCAGCCCGTATCAGGGGTCAAATACGCAGTATTTT
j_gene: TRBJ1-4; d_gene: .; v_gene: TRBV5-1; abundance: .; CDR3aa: CASSLVGALNEKLFF; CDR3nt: TGCGCCAGCAGCTTGGTTGGGGCTCTTAATGAAAAACTGTTTTTT
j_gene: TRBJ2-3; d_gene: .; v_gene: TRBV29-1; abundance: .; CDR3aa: CSVDVGGTDTQYF; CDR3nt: TGCAGCGTTGACGTAGGGGGCACAGATACGCAGTATTTT
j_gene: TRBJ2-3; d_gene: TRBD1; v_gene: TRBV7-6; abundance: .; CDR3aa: CASSPLIQGASDTQYF; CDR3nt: TGTGCCAGCAGCCCGCTGATACAGGGGGCTTCAGATACGCAGTATTTT